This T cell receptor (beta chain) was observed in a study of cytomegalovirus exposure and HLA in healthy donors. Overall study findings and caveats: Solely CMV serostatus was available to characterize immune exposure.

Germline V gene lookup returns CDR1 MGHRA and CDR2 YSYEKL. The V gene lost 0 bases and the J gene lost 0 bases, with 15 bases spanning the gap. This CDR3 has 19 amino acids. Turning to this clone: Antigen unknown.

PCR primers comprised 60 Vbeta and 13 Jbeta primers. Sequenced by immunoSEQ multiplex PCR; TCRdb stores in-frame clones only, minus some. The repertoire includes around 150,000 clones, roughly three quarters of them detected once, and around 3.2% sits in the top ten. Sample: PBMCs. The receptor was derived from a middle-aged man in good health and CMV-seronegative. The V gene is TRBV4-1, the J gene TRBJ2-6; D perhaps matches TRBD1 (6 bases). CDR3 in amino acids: CASSQDLYREYSGANVLTF. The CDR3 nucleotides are TGCGCCAGCAGCCAAGATCTGTACAGGGAGTACTCTGGGGCCAACGTCCTGACTTTC.